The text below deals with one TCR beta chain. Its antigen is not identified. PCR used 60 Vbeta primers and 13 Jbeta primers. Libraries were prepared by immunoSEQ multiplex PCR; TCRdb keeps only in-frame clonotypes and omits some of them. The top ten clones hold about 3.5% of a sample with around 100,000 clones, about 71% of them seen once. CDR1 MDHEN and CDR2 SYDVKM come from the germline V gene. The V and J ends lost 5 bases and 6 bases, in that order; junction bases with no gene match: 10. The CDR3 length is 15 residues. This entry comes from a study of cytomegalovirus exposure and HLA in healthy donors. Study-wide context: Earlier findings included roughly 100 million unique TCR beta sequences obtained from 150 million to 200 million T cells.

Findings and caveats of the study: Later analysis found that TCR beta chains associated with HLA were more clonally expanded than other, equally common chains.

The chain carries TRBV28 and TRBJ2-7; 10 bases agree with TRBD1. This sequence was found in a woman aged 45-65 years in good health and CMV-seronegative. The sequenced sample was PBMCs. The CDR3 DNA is TGTGCCAGCAGTCCCCCCGGACAGGGGGTTTTCGAGCAGTACTTC. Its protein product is CASSPPGQGVFEQYF.